A selection of T cell receptor beta chains follows, all from one sample in a study of monozygotic twins with inflammatory bowel disease. TCRdb reprocessed the 5' RACE reads, keeping one entry per CDR3 protein, no DNA. The sample's table shows over 150,000 distinct CDR3 sequences. The sequencing input was blood. These receptor sequences come from a human donor with ulcerative colitis or Crohn's disease, or a healthy co-twin of an affected twin (not recorded which). The CDR3 runs from the conserved cysteine through the conserved F or W. Fields, in order: J gene, V gene, CDR3 protein.

j_gene: TRBJ2-3; v_gene: TRBV12-3/TRBV12-4; CDR3aa: CASSPVPGALTQYF
j_gene: TRBJ2-3; v_gene: TRBV6-1; CDR3aa: CASSEVADSTDTQYF
j_gene: TRBJ1-2; v_gene: TRBV20-1; CDR3aa: CSARRPGLRWSGYTF
j_gene: TRBJ2-5; v_gene: TRBV4-3; CDR3aa: CASSQEISTRETQYF
j_gene: TRBJ1-5; v_gene: TRBV7-8; CDR3aa: CASSDGTGGNQPQHF
j_gene: TRBJ1-1; v_gene: TRBV28; CDR3aa: CASSLPLGTTEAFF
j_gene: TRBJ1-5; v_gene: TRBV12-3/TRBV12-4; CDR3aa: CASSPRTGRQPQHF
j_gene: TRBJ1-5; v_gene: TRBV24-1; CDR3aa: CATSERTGKEHF
j_gene: TRBJ2-3; v_gene: TRBV6-1; CDR3aa: CASTDLNSEGSTQYF
j_gene: TRBJ2-3; v_gene: TRBV2; CDR3aa: CASSHSTDTQYF
j_gene: TRBJ2-1; v_gene: TRBV5-1; CDR3aa: CASSFGLAGGLLNEQFF
j_gene: TRBJ2-1; v_gene: TRBV28; CDR3aa: CASSLVWNEQFF
j_gene: TRBJ2-7; v_gene: TRBV7-2; CDR3aa: CASSLVQAAYEQYF
j_gene: TRBJ2-5; v_gene: TRBV30; CDR3aa: CAWSGRREGKIQETQYF
j_gene: TRBJ2-3; v_gene: TRBV29-1; CDR3aa: CSPPGTSDRTDTQYF
j_gene: TRBJ2-2; v_gene: TRBV27; CDR3aa: CASSVKLTGELFF
j_gene: TRBJ2-1; v_gene: TRBV10-3; CDR3aa: CAISEKQGNYEQFF
j_gene: TRBJ2-2; v_gene: TRBV7-6; CDR3aa: CASSLALWQGAETGELFF
j_gene: TRBJ2-2; v_gene: TRBV5-1; CDR3aa: CASSQGRNTGELFF
j_gene: TRBJ1-2; v_gene: TRBV27; CDR3aa: CASTFRKGARDLGGYTF
j_gene: TRBJ1-5; v_gene: TRBV5-5; CDR3aa: CASSLYRGQRSNQPQHF
j_gene: TRBJ1-2; v_gene: TRBV30; CDR3aa: CAWSQPGQGNGYTF
j_gene: TRBJ2-1; v_gene: TRBV20-1; CDR3aa: CSARTQVAGGYYEQFF
j_gene: TRBJ2-3; v_gene: TRBV5-1; CDR3aa: CASSFGVDTQYF
j_gene: TRBJ2-5; v_gene: TRBV5-1; CDR3aa: CASSLEFSETQYF
j_gene: TRBJ2-1; v_gene: TRBV20-1; CDR3aa: CSASLYSGSSYNEQFF
j_gene: TRBJ1-5; v_gene: TRBV7-9; CDR3aa: CASSHNRAPGPQHF
j_gene: TRBJ2-1; v_gene: TRBV12-3/TRBV12-4; CDR3aa: CASTLARGYNEQFF
j_gene: TRBJ2-4; v_gene: TRBV20-1; CDR3aa: CSARDGGLAGGLIAKNIQYF
j_gene: TRBJ2-1; v_gene: TRBV24-1; CDR3aa: CATSRTGGVRNEQFF
j_gene: TRBJ2-7; v_gene: TRBV7-9; CDR3aa: CASSLGLAGTYEQYF
j_gene: TRBJ2-7; v_gene: TRBV5-1; CDR3aa: CASSSTGIGTTEQYF
j_gene: TRBJ2-7; v_gene: TRBV7-2; CDR3aa: CASSLEAGNGYEQYF
j_gene: TRBJ2-5; v_gene: TRBV29-1; CDR3aa: CSVDGPGQETQYF
j_gene: TRBJ2-7; v_gene: TRBV6-5; CDR3aa: CASRRSNSYEQYF
j_gene: TRBJ2-2; v_gene: TRBV6-1; CDR3aa: CASSALVGGTGELFF
j_gene: TRBJ1-5; v_gene: TRBV6-1; CDR3aa: CASSVVESINQPQHF
j_gene: TRBJ2-3; v_gene: TRBV12-3/TRBV12-4; CDR3aa: CASRPGFGDTDTQYF
j_gene: TRBJ2-3; v_gene: TRBV6-5; CDR3aa: CASSHTSSVTDTQYF
j_gene: TRBJ1-1; v_gene: TRBV2; CDR3aa: CASSSAGAAFF
j_gene: TRBJ2-1; v_gene: TRBV24-1; CDR3aa: CATSDFGRSSYNEQFF
j_gene: TRBJ2-3; v_gene: TRBV5-1; CDR3aa: CASSNGQSTDTQYF
j_gene: TRBJ2-1; v_gene: TRBV5-1; CDR3aa: CASSMPGYNEQFF
j_gene: TRBJ2-2; v_gene: TRBV7-9; CDR3aa: CASSYSGQGLFGELFF
j_gene: TRBJ1-5; v_gene: TRBV6-2/TRBV6-3; CDR3aa: CASSYSFQGASQPQHF
j_gene: TRBJ2-2; v_gene: TRBV15; CDR3aa: CAIGLAGGLNTGELFF
j_gene: TRBJ2-2; v_gene: TRBV5-1; CDR3aa: CASREDLGSVAGELFF